This TCR beta chain was recovered during a study of cytomegalovirus exposure and HLA in healthy donors. Notes on the study in general: The study labeled more than 150 TCR beta chains cytomegalovirus-associated. It was reported that the classifier diagnosed cytomegalovirus status with high specificity and sensitivity in both the original and validation cohorts.

Concerning this clone: What it binds is not known.

The assay was immunoSEQ multiplex PCR, and TCRdb's table has in-frame clones only and misses some. Of about 300,000 clones in the sample, roughly 90% are singletons; the top ten hold 0.92%. After removal of 4 bases from V and 7 bases from J, the junction contained 15 bases not matched to a gene. Germline loops: CDR1 SGHNT, CDR2 YENEEA. The CDR3 consists of 17 residues. The rearrangement links TRBV11-3 to TRBJ2-1; 8 bases agree with TRBD2. Sequencing was done on a sample of PBMCs. This sequence originates from a woman under 30 in good health and CMV-seronegative. In DNA, the CDR3 is TGTGCCAGCAGCTCGGTGTTTCGGGAGGGGGTTTGGAATGAGCAGTTCTTC. As protein: CASSSVFREGVWNEQFF. Full variable domain (remainder filled in from reference TRBV11-3 and TRBJ2-1): EAGVVQSPRYKIIEKKQPVAFWCNPISGHNTLYWYLQNLGQGPELLIRYENEEAVDDSQLPKDRFSAERLKGVDSTLKIQPAELGDSAVYLCASSSVFREGVWNEQFFGPGTRLTVL.